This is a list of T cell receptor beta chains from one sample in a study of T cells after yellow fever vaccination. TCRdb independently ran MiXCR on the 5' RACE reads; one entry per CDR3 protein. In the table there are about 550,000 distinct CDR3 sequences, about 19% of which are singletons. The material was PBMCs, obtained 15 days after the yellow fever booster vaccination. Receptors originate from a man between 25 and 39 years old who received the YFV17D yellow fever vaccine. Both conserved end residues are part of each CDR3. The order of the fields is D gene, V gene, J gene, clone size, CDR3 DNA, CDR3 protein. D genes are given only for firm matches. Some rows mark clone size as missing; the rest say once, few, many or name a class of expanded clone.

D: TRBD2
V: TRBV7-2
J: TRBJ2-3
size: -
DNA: TGTGCCAGCAGCTTCTATAGCGGGACTAGCACAGATACGCAGTATTTT
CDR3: CASSFYSGTSTDTQYF

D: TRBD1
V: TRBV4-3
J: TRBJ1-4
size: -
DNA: TGCGCCAGCAGCCAAGAAGGGACAGTAAATGAAAAACTGTTTTTT
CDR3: CASSQEGTVNEKLFF

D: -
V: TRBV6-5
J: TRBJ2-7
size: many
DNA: TGTGCCAGCAGTTCCTTACAGGGCGACGGCTACGAGCAGTACTTC
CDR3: CASSSLQGDGYEQYF

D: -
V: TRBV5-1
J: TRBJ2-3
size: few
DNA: TGCGCCAGCAGCTTGGACAGGGTTCCAGATACGCAGTATTTT
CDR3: CASSLDRVPDTQYF

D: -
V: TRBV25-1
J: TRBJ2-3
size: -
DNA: TGTGCCAGCAGTGAATTCCGGGGCAGGGGCCGTGCAGATACGCAGTATTTT
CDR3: CASSEFRGRGRADTQYF

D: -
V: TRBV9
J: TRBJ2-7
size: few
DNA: TGTGCCAGCAGCGTAGATGGCGGACCGGCGGAGCAGTACTTC
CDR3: CASSVDGGPAEQYF

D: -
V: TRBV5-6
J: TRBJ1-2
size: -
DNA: TGTGCCAGCAGCTTGGAGGGCGGCTACACCTTC
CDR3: CASSLEGGYTF

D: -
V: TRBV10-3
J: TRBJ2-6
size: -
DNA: TGTGCCATCAGCCCGGACACCGCGGGCCCCAACGTCCTGACTTTC
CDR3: CAISPDTAGPNVLTF

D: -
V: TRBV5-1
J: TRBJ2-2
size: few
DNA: TGCGCCAGCAGCTCTAGGACAGAGAACGGGGAGCTGTTTTTT
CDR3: CASSSRTENGELFF

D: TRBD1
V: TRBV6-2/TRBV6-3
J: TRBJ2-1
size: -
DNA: TGTGCCAGCAGTGTCCACAGGGGGCTGGACAATGAGCAGTTCTTC
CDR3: CASSVHRGLDNEQFF

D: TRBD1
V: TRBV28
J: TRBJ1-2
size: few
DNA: TGTGCCAGCAGTCCCCGAGGGACAGGTGTCAACTATGGCTACACCTTC
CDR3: CASSPRGTGVNYGYTF

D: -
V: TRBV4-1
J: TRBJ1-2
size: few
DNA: TGCGCCAGCAGCCAAGGTATCCCCGGGGGCTACACCTTC
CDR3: CASSQGIPGGYTF

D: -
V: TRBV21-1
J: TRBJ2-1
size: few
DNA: TGTGCCAGCCCGAGTCCAGCGGGCGTTTACAATGAGCAGTTCTTC
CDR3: CASPSPAGVYNEQFF

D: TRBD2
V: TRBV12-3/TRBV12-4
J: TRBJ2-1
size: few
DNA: TGTGCCAGCAGCAAAACCGGGACTAGTAACAATGAGCAGTTCTTC
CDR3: CASSKTGTSNNEQFF

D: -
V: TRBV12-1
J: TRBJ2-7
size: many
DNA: TGTGCCGGCCCCGGGGGGTGTCTGAACCGCGACTACGAGCAGTACTTC
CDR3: CAGPGGCLNRDYEQYF

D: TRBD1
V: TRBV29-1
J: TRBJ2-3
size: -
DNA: TGCAGCGTCGTACAGGGGGACACGCAGTATTTT
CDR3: CSVVQGDTQYF

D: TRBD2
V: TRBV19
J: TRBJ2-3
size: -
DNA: TGTGCCAGTACCCGCGAGACTAGCGGATCCCGGAATACGCAGTATTTT
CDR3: CASTRETSGSRNTQYF

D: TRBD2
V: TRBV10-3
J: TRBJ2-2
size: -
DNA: TGTGCCATCACCCCAGGAAGCCCCGGGACTAGCGGAAAGACCGGGGAGCTGTTTTTT
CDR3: CAITPGSPGTSGKTGELFF

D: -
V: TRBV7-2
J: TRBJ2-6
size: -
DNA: TGTGCCAGCAGTGACCCGTATAAGTCTGGGGCCAACGTCCTGACTTTC
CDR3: CASSDPYKSGANVLTF

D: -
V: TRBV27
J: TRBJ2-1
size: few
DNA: TGTGCCAGCAGTTTAACAGAGGGACTGATGTACAATGAGCAGTTCTTC
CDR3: CASSLTEGLMYNEQFF

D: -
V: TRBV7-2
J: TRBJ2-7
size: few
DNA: TGTGCCAGCAGCTTGGGCCCCCTTGCCGAGCAGTACTTC
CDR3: CASSLGPLAEQYF

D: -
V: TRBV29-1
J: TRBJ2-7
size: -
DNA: TGCAGCGTTGAGGTCAGAACCTACGAGCAGTACTTC
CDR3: CSVEVRTYEQYF

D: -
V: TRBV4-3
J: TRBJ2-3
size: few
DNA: TGCGCCAGCAGCCAAGGGTTAGGGAGGTCGGGAGATACGCAGTATTTT
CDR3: CASSQGLGRSGDTQYF

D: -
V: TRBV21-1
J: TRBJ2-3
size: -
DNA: TGTGCCAGCAGCAACCGACAGATCACAGATACGCAGTATTTT
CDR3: CASSNRQITDTQYF

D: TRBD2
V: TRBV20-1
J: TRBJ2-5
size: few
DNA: TGCAGTGCTAGGTTCTCCGGAGGACTAGCGGGAGGAGGTTGGGAGACCCAGTACTTC
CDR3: CSARFSGGLAGGGWETQYF

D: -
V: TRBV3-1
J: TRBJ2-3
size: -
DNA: TGTGCCAGCAGCCAGATGGGACACCAGACAGATACGCAGTATTTT
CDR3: CASSQMGHQTDTQYF

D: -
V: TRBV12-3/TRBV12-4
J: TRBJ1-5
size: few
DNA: TGTGCCAGCAGCCGAGGGGGGACCAGGCAGCCCCAGCATTTT
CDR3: CASSRGGTRQPQHF

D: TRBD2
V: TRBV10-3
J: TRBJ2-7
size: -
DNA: TGTGCCATCAGTGATTTCGGGACTAGCGGGAGCCACGAGCAGTACTTC
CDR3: CAISDFGTSGSHEQYF

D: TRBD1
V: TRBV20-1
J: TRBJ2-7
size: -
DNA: TGCAGTGCTAGTTACGGGGGGACAGGGGGCGCGTACTTC
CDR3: CSASYGGTGGAYF

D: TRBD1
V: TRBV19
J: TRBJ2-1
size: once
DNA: TGTGCCAGTAGTAAAGTCCGACAGGGGGACAATGAGCAGTTCTTC
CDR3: CASSKVRQGDNEQFF

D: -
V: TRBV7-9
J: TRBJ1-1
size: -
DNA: TGTGCCAGCAGCTTAAACAGCAACACTGAAGCTTTCTTT
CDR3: CASSLNSNTEAFF